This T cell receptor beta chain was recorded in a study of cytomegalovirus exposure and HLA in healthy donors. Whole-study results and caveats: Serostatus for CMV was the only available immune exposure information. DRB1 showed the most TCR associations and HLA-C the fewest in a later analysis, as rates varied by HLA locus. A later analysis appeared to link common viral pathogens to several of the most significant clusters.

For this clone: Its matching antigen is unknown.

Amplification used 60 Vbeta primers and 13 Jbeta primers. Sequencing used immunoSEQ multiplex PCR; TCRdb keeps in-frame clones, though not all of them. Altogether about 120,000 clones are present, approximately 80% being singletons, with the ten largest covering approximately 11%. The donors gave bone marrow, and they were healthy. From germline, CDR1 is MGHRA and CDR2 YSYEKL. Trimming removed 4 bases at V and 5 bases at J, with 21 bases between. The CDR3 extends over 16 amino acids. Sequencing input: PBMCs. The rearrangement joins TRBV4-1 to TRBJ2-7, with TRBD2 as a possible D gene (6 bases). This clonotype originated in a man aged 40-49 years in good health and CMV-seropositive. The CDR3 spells CASSPGTGLLGNEQYF. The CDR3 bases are TGCGCCAGCAGCCCAGGAACTGGACTACTTGGCAACGAGCAGTACTTC.